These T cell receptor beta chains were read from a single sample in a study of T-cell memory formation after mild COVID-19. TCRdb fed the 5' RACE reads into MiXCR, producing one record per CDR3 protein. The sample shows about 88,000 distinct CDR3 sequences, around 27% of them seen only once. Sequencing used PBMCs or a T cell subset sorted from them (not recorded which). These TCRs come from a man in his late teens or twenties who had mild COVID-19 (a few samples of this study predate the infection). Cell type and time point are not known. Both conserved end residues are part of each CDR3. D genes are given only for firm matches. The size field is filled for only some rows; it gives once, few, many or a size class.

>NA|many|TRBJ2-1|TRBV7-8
CASSPAEGNEQFF
TGTGCCAGCAGCCCGGCCGAAGGGAATGAGCAGTTCTTC
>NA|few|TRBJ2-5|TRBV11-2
CASGPNLEETQYF
TGTGCCAGCGGACCAAATCTGGAAGAGACCCAGTACTTC
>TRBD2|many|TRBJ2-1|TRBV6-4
CASSDSSGAYNEQFF
TGTGCCAGCAGTGACTCTAGCGGGGCCTACAATGAGCAGTTCTTC
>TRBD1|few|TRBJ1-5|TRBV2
CASTTGTGGMRNQPQHF
TGTGCCAGCACAACCGGGACAGGGGGCATGAGAAATCAGCCCCAGCATTTT
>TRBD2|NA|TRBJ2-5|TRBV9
CASSVGTLAGGLETQYF
TGTGCCAGCAGCGTAGGAACTCTAGCGGGGGGCCTAGAGACCCAGTACTTC
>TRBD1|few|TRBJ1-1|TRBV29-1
CSVERDSVLF
TGCAGCGTCGAGAGGGACAGCGTTCTCTTT
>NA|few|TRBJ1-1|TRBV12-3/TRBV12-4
CASIGMNTEAFF
TGTGCCAGCATTGGGATGAACACTGAAGCTTTCTTT
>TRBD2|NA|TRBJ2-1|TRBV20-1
CSAQGLPYNEQFF
TGCAGTGCTCAGGGACTACCGTACAATGAGCAGTTCTTC
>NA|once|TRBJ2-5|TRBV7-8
CASSLFLLDHQYF
TGTGCCAGCAGCTTATTTCTATTGGATCACCAGTACTTC
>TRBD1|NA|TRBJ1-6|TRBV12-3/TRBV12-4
CASSLALGQGIRALHF
TGTGCCAGCAGTTTAGCTTTGGGACAGGGTATTCGGGCCCTCCACTTT
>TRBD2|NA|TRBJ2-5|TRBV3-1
CASSQRGLAGEETQYF
TGTGCCAGCAGCCAACGCGGACTAGCGGGGGAAGAGACCCAGTACTTC
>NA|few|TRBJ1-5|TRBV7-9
CASSSGTQPQHF
TGTGCCAGCAGTTCAGGGACCCAGCCCCAGCATTTT
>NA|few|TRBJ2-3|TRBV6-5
CASSAGPGKWGTDTQYF
TGTGCCAGCAGTGCGGGGCCAGGGAAGTGGGGCACAGATACGCAGTATTTT
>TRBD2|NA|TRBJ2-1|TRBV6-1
CASSELAGGLNEQFF
TGTGCCAGCAGTGAACTAGCGGGGGGGCTCAATGAGCAGTTCTTC
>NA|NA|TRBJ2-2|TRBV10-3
CAISEQGTRELFF
TGTGCCATCAGTGAGCAGGGGACCCGGGAGCTGTTTTTT
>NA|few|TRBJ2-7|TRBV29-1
CSVEDPGNPYEQYF
TGCAGCGTTGAAGATCCCGGGAACCCCTACGAGCAGTACTTC
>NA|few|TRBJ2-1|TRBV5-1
CASRLSELGRSEQFF
TGCGCCAGCAGACTCTCCGAGCTGGGCAGGAGTGAGCAGTTCTTC
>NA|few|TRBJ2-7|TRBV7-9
CASSHDSEQYF
TGTGCCAGCAGCCACGACAGCGAGCAGTACTTC
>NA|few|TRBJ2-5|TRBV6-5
CASSPPMRETQYF
TGTGCCAGCAGCCCACCCATGAGGGAGACCCAGTACTTC
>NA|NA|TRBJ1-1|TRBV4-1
CASSQEGRGATEAFF
TGCGCCAGCAGCCAGGAGGGCCGGGGGGCTACTGAAGCTTTCTTT
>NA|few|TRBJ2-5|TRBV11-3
CASSFGTQGGETQYF
TGTGCCAGCAGCTTTGGTACCCAAGGAGGGGAGACCCAGTACTTC
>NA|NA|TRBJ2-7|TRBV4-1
CASSQDPGFAYEQYF
TGCGCCAGCAGCCAAGATCCGGGCTTTGCCTACGAGCAGTACTTC
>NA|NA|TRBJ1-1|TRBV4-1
CASSFDRRLIMNTEAFF
TGCGCCAGCAGCTTTGACAGGCGCCTTATCATGAACACTGAAGCTTTCTTT
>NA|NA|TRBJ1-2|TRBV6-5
CASSETDLGYTF
TGTGCCAGCAGTGAGACGGACCTTGGCTACACCTTC
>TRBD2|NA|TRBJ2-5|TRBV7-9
CASSLVPQRGRETQYF
TGTGCCAGCAGCTTAGTACCCCAGCGGGGGCGGGAGACCCAGTACTTC
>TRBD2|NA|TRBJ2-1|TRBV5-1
CASSWGPSGGATQDEQFF
TGCGCCAGCAGCTGGGGCCCTAGCGGGGGGGCCACTCAAGATGAGCAGTTCTTC
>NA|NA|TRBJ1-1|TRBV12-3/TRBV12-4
CASRLGGVTEAFF
TGTGCCAGCAGGCTCGGAGGGGTCACTGAAGCTTTCTTT